The sequence of this T cell receptor (beta chain) was determined in a study of blood T cell repertoires in COVID-19. On this clone: The sample holds other DNA sequences that translate to the same CDR3.

Clones were read by immunoSEQ multiplex PCR, and TCRdb kept only the in-frame ones, dropping some. The repertoire holds under 150,000 clones, about four fifths seen once, with 4% in the top ten. Unmatched junction bases numbered 4, after V lost 5 bases and J lost 5 bases. CDR3 size: 14 residues. From germline, CDR1 is MDHEN and CDR2 SYDVKM. Material for sequencing was peripheral blood. This receptor was taken from a woman aged 60-75 years with acute or convalescent COVID-19. The rearrangement links TRBV28 to TRBJ1-5, with 9 bases that match TRBD1. The CDR3 region is CASSLGQGYQPQHF. CDR3 DNA: TGTGCCAGCAGTCTAGGACAGGGGTATCAGCCCCAGCATTTT.